The rows below give T cell receptor beta chains drawn from one sample of a study of identifying expanded T cells in peripheral blood. Data came from immunoSEQ multiplex PCR; TCRdb stores just in-frame clones and leaves some out. Of 50,000 to 65,000 clones detected, approximately 90% appear once; the ten largest clones hold roughly 3.6%. The specimen sequenced was blood. The receptors here all came from a person between 18 and 75 years old in good health. Both conserved end residues are part of each CDR3. D genes are given only for firm matches. Part of the rows lack a size; the others show once, few, many or a class for expanded clones.

J: TRBJ2-1
D: TRBD2
V: TRBV2
length: 12
size: .
CDR3: CASTLSGNEQFF
DNA: TGTGCCAGCACCCTTAGCGGGAATGAGCAGTTCTTC

J: TRBJ2-7
D: .
V: TRBV5-3
length: 14
size: .
CDR3: CARSYRRRPYEQYF
DNA: TGTGCCAGAAGCTACAGAAGAAGGCCCTACGAGCAGTACTTC

J: TRBJ2-5
D: .
V: TRBV27
length: 15
size: few
CDR3: CASSLSWRDGETQYF
DNA: TGTGCCAGCAGTTTATCCTGGAGGGACGGGGAGACCCAGTACTTC

J: TRBJ1-3
D: TRBD1
V: TRBV7-2
length: 15
size: .
CDR3: CASSLGTGSGNTIYF
DNA: TGTGCCAGCAGCTTAGGGACAGGCTCTGGAAACACCATATATTTT

J: TRBJ2-3
D: TRBD2
V: TRBV5-6
length: 14
size: .
CDR3: CASSSRDYSDTQYF
DNA: TGTGCCAGCAGCTCAAGGGACTACTCAGATACGCAGTATTTT

J: TRBJ2-1
D: .
V: TRBV30
length: 11
size: .
CDR3: CAWTAYNEQFF
DNA: TGTGCCTGGACCGCTTACAATGAGCAGTTCTTC

J: TRBJ2-3
D: .
V: TRBV30
length: 14
size: .
CDR3: CAWSLGGGTDTQYF
DNA: TGTGCCTGGAGTTTAGGGGGGGGCACAGATACGCAGTATTTT

J: TRBJ2-5
D: .
V: TRBV4-1
length: 14
size: .
CDR3: CASSREGVQETQYF
DNA: TGCGCCAGCAGCCGGGAGGGGGTCCAAGAGACCCAGTACTTC

J: TRBJ1-1
D: .
V: TRBV9
length: 13
size: few
CDR3: CASSAFQGTEAFF
DNA: TGTGCCAGCAGCGCATTTCAGGGGACTGAAGCTTTCTTT

J: TRBJ2-1
D: TRBD2
V: TRBV7-6
length: 16
size: .
CDR3: CASSRPSGRGYNEQFF
DNA: TGTGCCAGCAGTAGACCAAGCGGGAGGGGGTACAATGAGCAGTTCTTC

J: TRBJ1-3
D: .
V: TRBV7-2
length: 15
size: .
CDR3: CASSPQRGSGNTIYF
DNA: TGTGCCAGCAGCCCACAAAGGGGATCTGGAAACACCATATATTTT

J: TRBJ2-3
D: .
V: TRBV7-9
length: 13
size: .
CDR3: CARRGGCTDTQYF
DNA: TGTGCCCGTAGGGGGGGGTGCACAGATACGCAGTATTTT

J: TRBJ1-6
D: .
V: TRBV5-5
length: 15
size: .
CDR3: CASSFFGSYNSPLHF
DNA: TGTGCCAGCAGCTTTTTCGGCTCCTATAATTCACCCCTCCACTTT

J: TRBJ1-4
D: .
V: TRBV7-9
length: 14
size: .
CDR3: CASSLAFGDEKLFF
DNA: TGTGCCAGCAGCTTAGCCTTTGGAGACGAAAAACTGTTTTTT

J: TRBJ2-7
D: .
V: TRBV6-1
length: 15
size: .
CDR3: CASSEGPSHLYEQYF
DNA: TGTGCCAGCAGTGAAGGACCATCCCACCTATACGAGCAGTACTTC

J: TRBJ2-7
D: .
V: TRBV5-1
length: 13
size: .
CDR3: CASSLAGFYEQYF
DNA: TGCGCCAGCAGCTTGGCGGGGTTTTACGAGCAGTACTTC

J: TRBJ2-7
D: .
V: TRBV5-1
length: 14
size: .
CDR3: CASSLTGSYYEQYF
DNA: TGCGCCAGCAGCTTGACAGGGTCTTACTACGAGCAGTACTTC

J: TRBJ2-3
D: .
V: TRBV16
length: 18
size: .
CDR3: CASSQLVFGADGTDTQYF
DNA: TGTGCCAGCAGCCAATTAGTTTTTGGGGCGGACGGCACAGATACGCAGTATTTT

J: TRBJ2-7
D: .
V: TRBV6-5
length: 13
size: .
CDR3: CASSYQPLGEQYF
DNA: TGTGCCAGCAGTTACCAACCGCTGGGCGAGCAGTACTTC

J: TRBJ2-7
D: TRBD2
V: TRBV7-9
length: 15
size: medium-sized
CDR3: CASSHDRGERNEQYF
DNA: TGTGCCAGCAGCCATGACCGGGGGGAACGGAACGAGCAGTACTTC

J: TRBJ1-2
D: TRBD1
V: TRBV11-2
length: 15
size: .
CDR3: CASSQDRAYHYGYTF
DNA: TGTGCCAGCAGCCAAGACAGGGCCTACCACTATGGCTACACCTTC

J: TRBJ1-2
D: TRBD1
V: TRBV13
length: 13
size: .
CDR3: CASSRGQGYGYTF
DNA: TGTGCCAGCAGCCGGGGACAGGGGTACGGCTACACCTTC

J: TRBJ2-1
D: .
V: TRBV19
length: 15
size: .
CDR3: CASSISGFSYNEQFF
DNA: TGTGCCAGTAGTATATCGGGATTTTCCTACAATGAGCAGTTCTTC

J: TRBJ1-5
D: TRBD1
V: TRBV15
length: 15
size: .
CDR3: CATSRDRDSYQPQHF
DNA: TGTGCCACCAGCAGAGACAGGGACAGCTATCAGCCCCAGCATTTT

J: TRBJ2-1
D: .
V: TRBV6-1
length: 11
size: .
CDR3: CASRAGTEQFF
DNA: TGTGCCAGCAGGGCCGGGACTGAGCAGTTCTTC

J: TRBJ1-1
D: .
V: TRBV2
length: 13
size: .
CDR3: CASSGTDYTEAFF
DNA: TGTGCCAGCAGCGGGACGGATTACACTGAAGCTTTCTTT

J: TRBJ1-2
D: .
V: TRBV5-1
length: 15
size: once
CDR3: CASSLGPFTNYGYTF
DNA: TGCGCCAGCAGCCTAGGACCTTTCACCAACTATGGCTACACCTTC

J: TRBJ1-4
D: .
V: TRBV4-2
length: 16
size: .
CDR3: CASSQDGRAGGEKLFF
DNA: TGTGCCAGCAGCCAAGATGGTAGGGCAGGAGGTGAAAAACTGTTTTTT

J: TRBJ2-7
D: TRBD2
V: TRBV7-2
length: 15
size: .
CDR3: CASSLAEAGAREQYF
DNA: TGTGCCAGCAGCTTAGCGGAAGCGGGGGCGCGAGAGCAGTACTTC

J: TRBJ2-5
D: .
V: TRBV5-1
length: 13
size: .
CDR3: CASSLDPSGTQYF
DNA: TGCGCCAGCAGCTTGGATCCATCGGGGACCCAGTACTTC

J: TRBJ1-2
D: TRBD1
V: TRBV7-9
length: 14
size: .
CDR3: CVSSLDRVLYGYTF
DNA: TGTGTCAGCAGCTTAGACAGGGTCCTATACGGCTACACCTTC

J: TRBJ2-7
D: TRBD2
V: TRBV27
length: 16
size: .
CDR3: CASSPQRWVAGDEQYF
DNA: TGTGCCAGCAGCCCTCAAAGGTGGGTAGCGGGGGACGAGCAGTACTTC

J: TRBJ1-5
D: .
V: TRBV18
length: 13
size: once
CDR3: CASSLDYSKPQHF
DNA: TGTGCCAGCTCCCTCGATTACAGCAAGCCCCAGCATTTT

J: TRBJ1-4
D: TRBD1
V: TRBV5-1
length: 14
size: once
CDR3: CASSSDRGNEKLFF
DNA: TGCGCCAGCAGCTCCGACAGGGGTAATGAAAAACTGTTTTTT

J: TRBJ1-2
D: TRBD1
V: TRBV5-1
length: 14
size: .
CDR3: CASSLAGQVSGYTF
DNA: TGCGCCAGCAGCTTGGCGGGACAGGTGTCTGGCTACACCTTC

J: TRBJ2-3
D: TRBD2
V: TRBV2
length: 14
size: .
CDR3: CASSSGLGTDTQYF
DNA: TGTGCCTCCAGTTCGGGACTAGGCACAGATACGCAGTATTTT

J: TRBJ1-1
D: .
V: TRBV4-1
length: 16
size: few
CDR3: CASSHPEDAMNTEAFF
DNA: TGCGCCAGCAGCCATCCGGAGGACGCCATGAACACTGAAGCTTTCTTT

J: TRBJ1-1
D: .
V: TRBV2
length: 12
size: .
CDR3: CASEGVTEKAFF
DNA: TGTGCCAGCGAGGGGGTGACAGAGAAAGCTTTCTTT

J: TRBJ1-2
D: .
V: TRBV6-1
length: 14
size: .
CDR3: CASTSDPSNYGYTF
DNA: TGTGCCAGCACTTCAGACCCTAGTAACTATGGCTACACCTTC

J: TRBJ1-1
D: .
V: TRBV5-1
length: 15
size: .
CDR3: CASSLALGQSSEAFF
DNA: TGCGCCAGCAGCTTGGCTCTAGGACAATCTTCTGAAGCTTTCTTT

J: TRBJ1-2
D: .
V: TRBV4-1
length: 15
size: few
CDR3: CASSQDRRRDYGYTF
DNA: TGCGCCAGCAGCCAAGACCGTAGGCGAGACTATGGCTACACCTTC

J: TRBJ2-3
D: .
V: TRBV19
length: 12
size: .
CDR3: CASSMRADTQYF
DNA: TGTGCCAGTAGTATGAGAGCAGATACGCAGTATTTT

J: TRBJ2-7
D: .
V: TRBV6-5
length: 14
size: .
CDR3: CASSYSAGSYEQYF
DNA: TGTGCCAGCAGTTACTCCGCAGGGTCCTACGAGCAGTACTTC

J: TRBJ2-2
D: TRBD2
V: TRBV4-3
length: 14
size: .
CDR3: CASSQGLDTGELFF
DNA: TGCGCCAGCAGCCAGGGACTAGACACCGGGGAGCTGTTTTTT

J: TRBJ1-6
D: TRBD1
V: TRBV7-2
length: 15
size: .
CDR3: CASSLQGVYNSPLHF
DNA: TGTGCCAGCAGCTTACAGGGGGTTTATAATTCACCCCTCCACTTT

J: TRBJ2-7
D: .
V: TRBV7-2
length: 16
size: few
CDR3: CASSGSHTRPSYEQYF
DNA: TGTGCCAGCAGCGGATCACATACACGGCCGTCCTACGAGCAGTACTTC

J: TRBJ2-5
D: TRBD2
V: TRBV5-1
length: 14
size: .
CDR3: CASSSKPGLATQYF
DNA: TGCGCCAGCAGCTCCAAGCCGGGACTAGCGACCCAGTACTTC

J: TRBJ2-5
D: .
V: TRBV7-2
length: 12
size: .
CDR3: CASSFGRETQYF
DNA: TGTGCCAGCAGCTTCGGTCGAGAGACCCAGTACTTC

J: TRBJ2-1
D: TRBD2
V: TRBV5-1
length: 16
size: .
CDR3: CASSRTVAGGRNEQFF
DNA: TGCGCCAGCAGCCGCACAGTAGCGGGAGGGCGAAATGAGCAGTTCTTC

J: TRBJ2-7
D: .
V: TRBV7-2
length: 15
size: once
CDR3: CASTDPGRRANEQYF
DNA: TGTGCCAGCACCGATCCCGGGCGGAGGGCAAACGAGCAGTACTTC

J: TRBJ2-2
D: TRBD2
V: TRBV4-3
length: 17
size: .
CDR3: CASSREFGGRDTGELFF
DNA: TGCGCCAGCAGCCGGGAGTTTGGCGGGAGGGATACCGGGGAGCTGTTTTTT

J: TRBJ2-5
D: TRBD2
V: TRBV30
length: 16
size: .
CDR3: CAWGTSGGAAVGTQYF
DNA: TGTGCCTGGGGGACTAGCGGGGGGGCCGCCGTCGGGACCCAGTACTTC

J: TRBJ2-6
D: TRBD1
V: TRBV7-2
length: 19
size: medium-sized
CDR3: CASSLALGTASSGANVLTF
DNA: TGTGCCAGCAGCTTAGCCCTGGGGACAGCCTCCTCTGGGGCCAACGTCCTGACTTTC

J: TRBJ1-5
D: .
V: TRBV7-2
length: 13
size: .
CDR3: CASSLGLNQPQHF
DNA: TGTGCCAGCAGCTTAGGCCTCAATCAGCCCCAGCATTTT